This TCR beta chain stems from a study of blood T cell repertoires in COVID-19. Study-wide background: Sites across the United States, Italy and Spain contributed samples from acute and convalescent COVID-19. Sources were T cells, B-cell-depleted T cells, or PBMCs; the material itself was cDNA or gDNA.

Profiled with immunoSEQ multiplex PCR; TCRdb holds only in-frame clones, not every one. Among approximately 89,000 clones listed, nearly 80% were seen once. The CDR3 has 18 amino acids. The germline CDR1 and CDR2 sequences are LNHDA and SQIVND (reference sequence). V lost 4 bases and J lost 9; bases outside the gene matches: 13. Enrollment of patients from Seattle took place during active infection, with longitudinal follow-up. This clone turned up a few times. The sequence was obtained from an older man with COVID-19, enrolled during active disease. The genes are TRBV19 and TRBJ2-1; TRBD2 agrees at 15 bases. The specimen was peripheral blood. As DNA, the CDR3 is TGTGCCAGTAGTACTTGGACTAGCGGGAGGGCCAGGGAGGGTGAGCAGTTCTTC. It encodes CASSTWTSGRAREGEQFF.